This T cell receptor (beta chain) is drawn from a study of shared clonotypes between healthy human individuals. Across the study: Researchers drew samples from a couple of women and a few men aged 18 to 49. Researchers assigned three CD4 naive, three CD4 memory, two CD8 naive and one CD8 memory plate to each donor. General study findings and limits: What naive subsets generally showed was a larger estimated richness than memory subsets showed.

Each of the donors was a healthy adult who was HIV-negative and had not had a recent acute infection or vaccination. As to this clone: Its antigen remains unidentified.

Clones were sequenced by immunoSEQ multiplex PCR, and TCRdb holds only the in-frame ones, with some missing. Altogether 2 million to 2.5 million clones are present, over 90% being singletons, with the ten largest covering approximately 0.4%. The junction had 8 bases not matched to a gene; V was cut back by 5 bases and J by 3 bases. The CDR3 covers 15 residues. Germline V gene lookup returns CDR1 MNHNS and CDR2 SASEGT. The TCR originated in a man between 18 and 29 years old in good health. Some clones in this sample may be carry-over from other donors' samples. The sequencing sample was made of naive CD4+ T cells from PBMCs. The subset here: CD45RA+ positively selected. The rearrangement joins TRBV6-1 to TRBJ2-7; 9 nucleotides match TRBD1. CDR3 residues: CASSRLGTGNYEQYF. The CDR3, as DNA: TGTGCCAGCAGTCGACTCGGGACAGGGAACTACGAGCAGTACTTC.